Below, 30 T cell receptor beta chains from the same sample are listed, as sequenced in a study of T-cell memory formation after mild COVID-19 (dated by TCRdb to the early 2020s). The library was produced with 5' RACE. Sequencer: Illumina NovaSeq 6000. TCRdb applied fastp at Q25 and MiXCR to the public reads, then kept only in-frame beta chains. Under each unique CDR3 protein, matching rows form one entry showing the most common genes and DNA. For this sample there are approximately 180,000 distinct CDR3 sequences; around 16% appear just once. Around 1.9% of the sample lies in the top ten. The sample taken for sequencing was PBMCs or a T cell subset sorted from them (not recorded which). The source of these receptors is an adult woman who had mild COVID-19 (a few samples of this study predate the infection). The sample titles of this study are shuffled in the database, so cell type and time point are left out; the donor was told from shared clones.

V is TRBV12-3 or TRBV12-4 and J is TRBJ2-1; 14 bases map to TRBD2. This CDR3 is built from 15 residues. J lost 8 bases, V lost 6 bases, and 6 bases had no gene match. CDR3 bases: TGTGCCAGCAGGTACGGGACTAGCGGGAGCGATGAGCAGTTCTTC. This sequence encodes CASRYGTSGSDEQFF.

V gene TRBV29-1 combines with J gene TRBJ1-1, with D perhaps TRBD1 (6 bases). V dropped 6 bases and J dropped 3 bases, with 11 bases sitting between them. CDR3 length: 12 residues. The germline gives CDR1 SQVTM, CDR2 ANQGSEA. Here the CDR3 reads CSVEGVDTEAFF. The CDR3 bases are TGCAGCGTCGAGGGGGTGGACACTGAAGCTTTCTTT.

The V and J genes are TRBV14 and TRBJ1-4, with D uncertain. This CDR3 has 15 residues. Germline lookup yields CDR1 SGHDN and CDR2 FVKESK. V was clipped by 4 bases and J by 0 bases, with 9 bases between them. The CDR3 DNA sequence: TGTGCCAGCAGCCCTCGACTTGCAACTAATGAAAAACTGTTTTTT. This codes for CASSPRLATNEKLFF.

The chain couples TRBV7-2 to TRBJ2-7; 7 bases are a match to TRBD1. The CDR3 is 17 residues long. V gave up 5 bases and J gave up 2 bases; unmatched junction bases: 15. Looked up from germline, CDR1 is SGHTA and CDR2 is FQGNSA. DNA of the CDR3: TGTGCCAGCAGCCCACAGGGGTGGGACACAGAAGCCTACGAGCAGTACTTC. This sequence encodes CASSPQGWDTEAYEQYF. Looking up the rest from reference TRBV7-2 and TRBJ2-7 gives the full variable domain: GAGVSQSPSNKVTEKGKDVELRCDPISGHTALYWYRQSLGQGLEFLIYFQGNSAPDKSGLPSDRFSAERTGGSVSTLTIQRTQQEDSAVYLCASSPQGWDTEAYEQYFGPGTRLTVT.

V gene TRBV7-8 combines with J gene TRBJ1-1; D remains ambiguous. CDR1 is SGHVS, CDR2 FQNEAQ, per germline. Trimming took off 1 base at V and 11 bases at J, with 11 bases between the two ends. The length of the CDR3 is 12 residues. The CDR3 coding sequence is TGTGCCAGCAGCTTAGGGGCGTATGCGGCTTTCTTT. Residues: CASSLGAYAAFF.

This clonotype has only a few counts. This chain's CDR3 is CAWSPAGATPTDTQYF. The CDR3 DNA is TGTGCCTGGAGTCCAGCGGGAGCAACCCCCACAGATACGCAGTATTTT. This chain connects TRBV30 to TRBJ2-3, with TRBD2 matching 8 bases. V shed 2 bases and J 2 bases; nucleotides not matched to a gene: 9. Germline CDR1 reads GTSNPN; CDR2 reads SVGIG (reference sequence). The CDR3 spans 16 residues.

This clonotype was detected only a few times. V gene TRBV7-6 combines with J gene TRBJ2-1, with D tentatively TRBD2 (5 bases). Per germline, CDR1 SGHVS and CDR2 FNYEAQ. This CDR3 has 14 amino acids. The V end was cut by 5 bases, the J end by 6 bases, with 14 bases between. The CDR3 region has the DNA TGTGCCAGCAGCCCGAGGTGGGAGACCAATGAGCAGTTCTTC. It translates to CASSPRWETNEQFF.

This clonotype showed up just a few times. In nucleotides, the CDR3 is TGTGCCAGCAGTTTATCACTGGGAACGTGGAACGAGCAGTACTTC. Translating it yields CASSLSLGTWNEQYF. This chain links TRBV12-3 or TRBV12-4 with TRBJ2-7; the D is unclear. This CDR3 has 15 amino acids. V was cut by 2 bases and J by 5 bases, with 16 bases left in between.

This chain joins TRBV12-3 or TRBV12-4 and TRBJ1-1; possibly TRBD1 for D (6 bases). Deletions cut 3 bases from V and 1 base from J, with 12 bases between. The length of the CDR3 is 15 residues. The CDR3 region is CASSFRTAGNTEAFF. The CDR3 DNA is TGTGCCAGCAGTTTTCGGACAGCGGGGAACACTGAAGCTTTCTTT.

The rearrangement links TRBV9 to TRBJ1-2; TRBD1 is a possible D gene (5 bases). The CDR3 sequence is 14 residues long. With 3 bases removed from V and 3 bases from J, the gap between germline ends came to 12 bases. The germline gives CDR1 SGDLS, CDR2 YYNGEE. CDR3 DNA sequence: TGTGCCAGCAGCGATGGATCGGGGGACTATGGCTACACCTTC. Its translation: CASSDGSGDYGYTF. Full variable domain (remainder filled in from reference TRBV9 and TRBJ1-2): DSGVTQTPKHLITATGQRVTLRCSPRSGDLSVYWYQQSLDQGLQFLIQYYNGEERAKGNILERFSAQQFPDLHSELNLSSLELGDSALYFCASSDGSGDYGYTFGSGTRLTVV.

The table lists this clonotype with a few counts. V gene TRBV20-1 combines with J gene TRBJ2-5, with a possible D match to TRBD2 (6 bases). This CDR3 spans 12 amino acids. Trimming stripped 7 bases from V and 0 bases from J, with 9 bases between. The germline V gene encodes CDR1 DFQATT and CDR2 SNEGSKA (reference sequence). Written as DNA, the CDR3 is TGCAGTGTAGCGGCTTACCAAGAGACCCAGTACTTC. Its protein product is CSVAAYQETQYF.

This clonotype has just a few counts. The gene calls are TRBV4-1 and TRBJ1-4; D gene ambiguous. This CDR3 spans 14 amino acids. CDR1 is MGHRA and CDR2 is YSYEKL in the germline V gene. Trimming removed 0 bases from V and 4 bases from J, with 6 bases in between. This CDR3 is CASSQDRRNEKLFF. CDR3 sequence (DNA): TGCGCCAGCAGCCAAGACCGCCGTAATGAAAAACTGTTTTTT.

This clonotype was counted between two and nine times. The gene calls are TRBV12-3 or TRBV12-4 and TRBJ1-1; D ambiguous. V was clipped by 8 bases and J by 11 bases, with 9 bases between them. The CDR3 covers 9 residues. The CDR3 reads CASGLLAFF. The CDR3, as DNA: TGTGCCAGCGGATTGTTGGCTTTCTTT.

The chain combines TRBV7-2 with TRBJ2-7, with TRBD2 matching over 11 bases. The CDR3 contains 15 residues. The V gene's germline CDR1 is SGHTA and CDR2 FQGNSA. The V gene end was trimmed by 1 base and the J gene end by 4 bases; junction bases not matched to a gene: 3. This CDR3 is CASSLVRTSGYEQYF. The CDR3 DNA is TGTGCCAGCAGCTTAGTTCGGACTAGCGGGTACGAGCAGTACTTC.

A single count supports this clonotype. The J gene is TRBJ1-6, the V gene TRBV7-6, with D possibly TRBD1 on 6 matching bases. There are 15 residues in the CDR3. The V gene's germline CDR1 is SGHVS and CDR2 FNYEAQ. V lost 4 bases, J lost 5 bases, and 12 bases lay in between. CDR3 loop: CASSSRYRDNSPLHF. DNA of the CDR3: TGTGCCAGCAGCTCTCGGTACAGGGATAATTCACCCCTCCACTTT. Together with reference TRBV7-6 and TRBJ1-6, the CDR3 gives the full variable domain: GAGVSQSPRYKVTKRGQDVALRCDPISGHVSLYWYRQALGQGPEFLTYFNYEAQQDKSGLPNDRFSAERPEGSISTLTIQRTEQRDSAMYRCASSSRYRDNSPLHFGNGTRLTVT.

This clonotype was observed a handful of times. This chain links TRBV10-2 with TRBJ2-3; 8 bases line up with TRBD2. CDR3 size: 13 residues. The germline gives CDR1 WSHSY, CDR2 SAAADI. V dropped 6 bases and J dropped 10; count of bases not matched to a gene: 9. CDR3 coding DNA: TGCGCCAGCAGAGATAGCGGGACTTCCGCGCAGTATTTT. It specifies CASRDSGTSAQYF.

The chain employs TRBV20-1 and TRBJ2-7; a weak D match, TRBD2 (5 bases). Germline lookup yields CDR1 DFQATT and CDR2 SNEGSKA (reference sequence). The V end lost 1 base, the J end lost 6 bases, and 16 bases lay between the germline ends. This CDR3 has 14 residues. The CDR3 nucleotides read TGCAGTGCTAGAGTTGAGGGTGGTATCGCCGAGCAGTACTTC. This sequence encodes CSARVEGGIAEQYF.

The chain uses TRBV11-2 and TRBJ2-7, with TRBD1 as a possible D gene (6 bases). CDR1 is SGHAT and CDR2 is FQNNGV in the germline V gene. There are 17 residues in the CDR3. V was cut by 5 bases and J by 0 bases, with 20 bases left in between. This CDR3 is CASSLTSSGQPSYEQYF. The CDR3, as DNA: TGTGCCAGCAGCCTAACTAGTTCAGGACAGCCCTCCTACGAGCAGTACTTC.

This clonotype was detected a few times. J is TRBJ2-3 and V is TRBV5-1; TRBD2 matches 8 bases. The CDR3 totals 17 residues. The junction had 11 bases not matched to a gene; V was cut back by 4 bases and J by 1 base. Per germline, CDR1 SGHRS and CDR2 YFSETQ. The CDR3 sequence: CASSPRGLVIGTDTQYF. The CDR3 region has the DNA TGCGCCAGCAGCCCCCGGGGACTAGTCATTGGCACAGATACGCAGTATTTT.

This clonotype appeared a few times. The V and J genes are TRBV12-3 or TRBV12-4 and TRBJ2-2; D may be TRBD2 (7 bases). The CDR3 is made up of 15 amino acids. Trimming cost V 7 bases and J 4 bases, with 16 bases left between them. The CDR3 DNA sequence: TGTGCCAGCAAGGTCGGGGGGCAGGGCACCGGGGAGCTGTTTTTT. Its protein is CASKVGGQGTGELFF.

This clonotype was seen a handful of times. The chain carries TRBV7-8 and TRBJ2-2, with D unresolved. The germline V gene has CDR1 SGHVS and CDR2 FQNEAQ. Trimming took 8 bases from V and 4 from J, leaving 11 bases between them. This CDR3 region has 13 residues. In DNA form, the CDR3 reads TGTGCCAGCTCTGTTCGGGTCACCGGGGAGCTGTTTTTT. Its protein is CASSVRVTGELFF. The full variable domain, rest sourced from reference TRBV7-8 and TRBJ2-2, is GAGVSQSPRYKVAKRGQDVALRCDPISGHVSLFWYQQALGQGPEFLTYFQNEAQLDKSGLPSDRFFAERPEGSVSTLKIQRTQQEDSAVYLCASSVRVTGELFFGEGSRLTVL.

The chain carries TRBV20-1 and TRBJ1-1, with 8 bases lining up with TRBD1. The V and J ends lost 7 bases and 8 bases, in that order; junction bases with no gene match: 6. CDR1 and CDR2 (germline): DFQATT, SNEGSKA (reference sequence). The CDR3 runs to 11 residues. CDR3 in amino acids: CSGRTGLEAFF. CDR3 DNA sequence: TGCAGTGGACGGACAGGGCTAGAAGCTTTCTTT.

This clonotype was detected a few times. CDR3 amino acids: CASSVEAGGPYNEQFF. CDR3 sequence (DNA): TGTGCCAGCAGCGTAGAGGCGGGAGGGCCCTACAATGAGCAGTTCTTC. The chain is built from TRBV9 and TRBJ2-1, with 9 nucleotides matching TRBD2. V shed 0 bases, J shed 2 bases, and the junction held 3 bases outside the gene matches. Germline CDR1 and CDR2: SGDLS and YYNGEE. This CDR3 has 16 residues.

This clonotype occurred many times. The chain has TRBV5-6 and TRBJ2-5; D gene uncertain. The germline V gene encodes CDR1 SGHDT and CDR2 YYEEEE. V lost 0 bases, J lost 2 bases, and 2 bases lay in between. There are 12 residues in the CDR3. CDR3 nucleotide sequence: TGTGCCAGCAGCTTGGTGCAAGAGACCCAGTACTTC. It encodes CASSLVQETQYF.

This clonotype was counted at least ten times. The V gene is TRBV20-1, the J gene TRBJ1-2; 7 bases align to TRBD1. Germline assignment: CDR1 DFQATT and CDR2 SNEGSKA (reference sequence). V lost 6 bases, J lost 1 base, and 5 bases stayed unmatched. The CDR3 totals 13 residues. This CDR3 reads CSALGQNNYGYTF. The CDR3 DNA reads TGCAGTGCCCTGGGACAGAATAACTATGGCTACACCTTC.

This clonotype was observed a handful of times. V and J are TRBV5-1 and TRBJ2-5; the D gene is possibly TRBD2 (5 bases). V dropped 0 bases and J dropped 3 bases, with 15 bases sitting between them. The CDR3 contains 16 residues. Germline values: CDR1 SGHRS, CDR2 YFSETQ. The CDR3 DNA sequence: TGCGCCAGCAGCTTGGTGATGATAGCGCAGGAAGAGACCCAGTACTTC. This gives the protein CASSLVMIAQEETQYF.

The chain couples TRBV24-1 to TRBJ2-1; 13 bases align to TRBD2. The V gene end was trimmed by 3 bases and the J gene end by 2 bases; junction bases not matched to a gene: 6. The CDR3 is 18 residues long. CDR1 KGHDR and CDR2 SFDVKD come from the germline V gene. As DNA, the CDR3 is TGTGCCACCAGTGATCCCGGGACTAGCGGGAAGACCTACAATGAGCAGTTCTTC. Translated: CATSDPGTSGKTYNEQFF.

V gene TRBV3-1 combines with J gene TRBJ2-5; D remains ambiguous. Between the trimmed V and J ends, which lost 4 bases and 5 bases, there was a span of 11 bases. CDR3 size: 13 residues. Germline loops: CDR1 LGHDT, CDR2 YNNKEL (reference sequence). The CDR3 spells CASSPLGSETQYF. Here the CDR3 DNA reads TGTGCCAGCAGCCCCCTAGGGTCGGAGACCCAGTACTTC.

This clonotype was counted only a few times. This chain uses TRBV7-9 with TRBJ2-1; D possibly uses TRBD1 or TRBD2 (5 bases each). The germline V gene has CDR1 SEHNR and CDR2 FQNEAQ (reference sequence). V lost 5 bases and J lost 8, with 16 bases in between. The CDR3 sequence is 14 residues long. The CDR3 DNA follows: TGTGCCAGCAGCAACCCGGGACGAATATATGAGCAGTTCTTC. Encoded protein: CASSNPGRIYEQFF.

This clonotype was counted many times. The chain links TRBV12-3 or TRBV12-4 to TRBJ1-6; 7 nucleotides match TRBD1. This CDR3 is built from 14 residues. The junction had 4 bases not matched to a gene; V was cut back by 5 bases and J by 6 bases. The CDR3 region has the DNA TGTGCCAGCAGTCGACAGGGCGTTAATTCACCCCTCCACTTT. Translating it yields CASSRQGVNSPLHF.